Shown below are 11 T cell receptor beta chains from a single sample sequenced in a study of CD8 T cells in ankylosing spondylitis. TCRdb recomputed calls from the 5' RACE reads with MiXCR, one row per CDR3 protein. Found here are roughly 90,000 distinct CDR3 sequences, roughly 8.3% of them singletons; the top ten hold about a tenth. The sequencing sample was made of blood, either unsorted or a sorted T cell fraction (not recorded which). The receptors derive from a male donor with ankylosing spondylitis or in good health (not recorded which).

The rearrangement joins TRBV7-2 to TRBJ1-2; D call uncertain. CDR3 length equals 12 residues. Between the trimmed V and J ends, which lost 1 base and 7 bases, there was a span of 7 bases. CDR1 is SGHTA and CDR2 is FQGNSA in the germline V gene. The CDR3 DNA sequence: TGTGCCAGCAGCTTAGGGCCTCGTGGCTACACCTTC. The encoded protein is CASSLGPRGYTF.

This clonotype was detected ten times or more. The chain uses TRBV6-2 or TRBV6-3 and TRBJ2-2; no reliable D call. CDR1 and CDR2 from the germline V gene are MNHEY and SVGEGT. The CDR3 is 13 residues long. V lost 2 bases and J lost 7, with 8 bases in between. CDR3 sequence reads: CASSYNKVGELFF. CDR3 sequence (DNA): TGTGCCAGCAGTTACAACAAAGTCGGGGAGCTGTTTTTT.

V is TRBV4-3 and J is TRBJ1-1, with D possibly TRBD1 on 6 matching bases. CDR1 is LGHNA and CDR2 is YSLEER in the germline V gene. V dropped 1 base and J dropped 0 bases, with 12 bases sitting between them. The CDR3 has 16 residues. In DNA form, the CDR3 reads TGCGCCAGCAGCCAAGCGCTGGGGGGCATGAACACTGAAGCTTTCTTT. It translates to CASSQALGGMNTEAFF.

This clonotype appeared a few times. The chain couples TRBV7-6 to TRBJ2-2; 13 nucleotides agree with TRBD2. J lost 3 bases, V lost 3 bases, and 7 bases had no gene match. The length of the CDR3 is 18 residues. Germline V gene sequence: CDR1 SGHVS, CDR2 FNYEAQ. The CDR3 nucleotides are TGTGCCAGCAGCTTCCCGACTAGCGGGGGGTTTTACACCGGGGAGCTGTTTTTT. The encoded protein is CASSFPTSGGFYTGELFF. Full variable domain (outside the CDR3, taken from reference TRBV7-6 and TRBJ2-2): GAGVSQSPRYKVTKRGQDVALRCDPISGHVSLYWYRQALGQGPEFLTYFNYEAQQDKSGLPNDRFSAERPEGSISTLTIQRTEQRDSAMYRCASSFPTSGGFYTGELFFGEGSRLTVL.

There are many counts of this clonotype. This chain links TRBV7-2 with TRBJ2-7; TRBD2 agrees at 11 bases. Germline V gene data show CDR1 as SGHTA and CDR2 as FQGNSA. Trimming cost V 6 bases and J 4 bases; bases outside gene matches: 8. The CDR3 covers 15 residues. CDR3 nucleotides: TGTGCCAGCAGTCGTACTAGCGGGAGTATGTACGAGCAGTACTTC. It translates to CASSRTSGSMYEQYF.

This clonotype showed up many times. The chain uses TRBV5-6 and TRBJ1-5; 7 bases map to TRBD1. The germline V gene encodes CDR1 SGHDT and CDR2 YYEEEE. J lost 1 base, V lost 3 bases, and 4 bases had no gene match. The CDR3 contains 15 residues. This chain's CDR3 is CASSSGTVSNQPQHF. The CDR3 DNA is TGTGCCAGCAGCTCGGGGACAGTGAGCAATCAGCCCCAGCATTTT.

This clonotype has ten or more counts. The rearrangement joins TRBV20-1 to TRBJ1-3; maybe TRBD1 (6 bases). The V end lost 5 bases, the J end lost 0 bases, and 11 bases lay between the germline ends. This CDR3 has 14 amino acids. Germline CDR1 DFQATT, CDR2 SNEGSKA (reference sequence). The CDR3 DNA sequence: TGCAGTGCTGGTACAGGGTACTCTGGAAACACCATATATTTT. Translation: CSAGTGYSGNTIYF.

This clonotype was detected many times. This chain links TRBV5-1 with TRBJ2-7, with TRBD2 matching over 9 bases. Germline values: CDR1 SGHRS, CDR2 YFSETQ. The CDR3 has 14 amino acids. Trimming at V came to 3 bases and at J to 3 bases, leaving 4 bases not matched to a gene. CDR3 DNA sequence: TGCGCCAGCAGCTCGGCTAGCGGGATCTACGAGCAGTACTTC. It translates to CASSSASGIYEQYF.

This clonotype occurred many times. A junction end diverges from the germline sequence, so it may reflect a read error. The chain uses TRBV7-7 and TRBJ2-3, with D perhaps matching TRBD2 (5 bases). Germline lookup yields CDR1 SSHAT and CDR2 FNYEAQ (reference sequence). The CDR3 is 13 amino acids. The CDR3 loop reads CASSLRGPDTQYF. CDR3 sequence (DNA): TGTGCTAGCAGTCTAAGAGGGCCAGATACGCAGTATTTT.

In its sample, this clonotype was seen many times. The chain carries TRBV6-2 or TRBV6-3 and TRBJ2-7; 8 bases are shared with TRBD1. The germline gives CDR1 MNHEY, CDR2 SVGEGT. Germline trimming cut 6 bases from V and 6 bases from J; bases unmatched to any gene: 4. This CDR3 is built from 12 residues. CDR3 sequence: CASRDRVSEQYF. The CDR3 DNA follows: TGTGCCAGCAGGGACAGGGTGAGCGAGCAGTACTTC.

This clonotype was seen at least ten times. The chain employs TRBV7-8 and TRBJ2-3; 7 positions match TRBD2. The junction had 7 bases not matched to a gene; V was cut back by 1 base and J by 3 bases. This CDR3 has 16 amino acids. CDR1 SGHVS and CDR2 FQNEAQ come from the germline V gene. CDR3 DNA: TGTGCCAGCAGCTTAGAGGCGGGAGCAGGGACAGATACGCAGTATTTT. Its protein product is CASSLEAGAGTDTQYF.